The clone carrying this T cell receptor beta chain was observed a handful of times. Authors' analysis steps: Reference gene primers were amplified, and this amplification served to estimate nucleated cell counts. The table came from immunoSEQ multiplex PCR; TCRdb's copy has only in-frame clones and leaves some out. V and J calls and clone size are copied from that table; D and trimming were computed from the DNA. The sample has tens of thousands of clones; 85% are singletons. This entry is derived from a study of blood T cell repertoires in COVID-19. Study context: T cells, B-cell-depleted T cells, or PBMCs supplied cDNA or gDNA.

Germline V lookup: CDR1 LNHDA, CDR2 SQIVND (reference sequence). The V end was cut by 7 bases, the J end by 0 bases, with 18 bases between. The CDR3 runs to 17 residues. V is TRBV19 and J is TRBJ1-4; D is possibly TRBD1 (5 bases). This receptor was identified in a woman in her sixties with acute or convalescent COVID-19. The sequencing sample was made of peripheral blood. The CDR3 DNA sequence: TGTGCCAGTACCCTTAGGGGTGCAGACGCAACTAATGAAAAACTGTTTTTT. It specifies CASTLRGADATNEKLFF.